This T cell receptor (beta chain) was identified during a study of response to subunit inactivated influenza vaccine. This clonotype appeared a few times. Antigen specificity is unknown. Study-level results: Only a handful of new T cells, the authors suggested, are recruited with each seasonal influenza vaccination.

CDR1 DFQATT and CDR2 SNEGSKA come from the germline V gene (reference sequence). Deletions cut 5 bases from V and 1 base from J, with 11 bases between. This CDR3 is 14 amino acids long. In TCRdb, the RT-PCR reads were re-called with MiXCR into one record per CDR3 protein. The sample has 450,000 to 600,000 distinct CDR3 sequences; 7.6% are singletons. The TCR comes from a man aged 45 to 75 who received an inactivated influenza vaccine. The genes are TRBV20-1 and TRBJ2-2; a weak D match, TRBD1 (6 bases). Here the sequenced sample was PBMCs from blood, taken less than 30 months after vaccination. CDR3 sequence: CSADSTGNTGELFF. The CDR3 DNA sequence: TGCAGTGCTGATTCGACAGGGAACACCGGGGAGCTGTTTTTT.